These 32 T cell receptor beta chains were sequenced from one sample in a study of identical twins. Via MiXCR, TCRdb re-called the 5' RACE reads, giving one row per CDR3 protein. Of 140,000 to 150,000 distinct CDR3 sequences in the sample, 3% to 4% were seen once. Sequenced input: memory T cells sorted from blood. These TCRs come from a man younger than 35 in good health.

This clonotype appeared many times. This chain joins TRBV20-1 and TRBJ2-3; 13 nucleotides align to TRBD2. The ends lost 6 bases at V and 5 bases at J; junction bases unmatched: 17. Per germline, CDR1 DFQATT and CDR2 SNEGSKA (reference sequence). The CDR3 spans 18 residues. CDR3 sequence (DNA): TGCAGTGCCCAAGGACTAGCGGGAGAGCTAGTGTCGGGAGATACGCAGTATTTT. As protein: CSAQGLAGELVSGDTQYF.

This clonotype was seen repeatedly, ten times or more. J is TRBJ2-1 and V is TRBV7-8, with D tentatively TRBD2 (5 bases). Germline V gene data show CDR1 as SGHVS and CDR2 as FQNEAQ. Trimming left V 6 bases short and J 4 bases short, with 22 bases between. The CDR3 is made up of 17 amino acids. CDR3 sequence: CASRPSFRASPYNEQFF. The CDR3 DNA sequence: TGTGCCAGCAGACCTTCCTTTCGGGCTAGCCCGTACAATGAGCAGTTCTTC.

The chain couples TRBV5-1 to TRBJ2-5; D gene uncertain. The germline V gene has CDR1 SGHRS and CDR2 YFSETQ. This CDR3 contains 14 residues. V was pared by 0 bases and J by 1 base, with 7 bases between. The CDR3 DNA is TGCGCCAGCAGCTTGGGGCTGTCCCAAGAGACCCAGTACTTC. Translation gives CASSLGLSQETQYF.

The chain carries TRBV30 and TRBJ1-1, with unresolved D. This CDR3 contains 12 residues. The V and J ends lost 0 bases and 6 bases respectively, with 8 bases between them. Germline values: CDR1 GTSNPN, CDR2 SVGIG (reference sequence). The CDR3 region is CAWSVHRAEAFF. The CDR3 DNA reads TGTGCCTGGAGTGTACATAGGGCTGAAGCTTTCTTT.

This clonotype was detected ten times or more. CDR3 amino acids: CASSPRTGGGNQPQHF. The CDR3, as DNA: TGTGCCAGCAGTCCGAGGACAGGGGGCGGCAATCAGCCCCAGCATTTT. The V call is TRBV12-3 or TRBV12-4, the J call TRBJ1-5, with 11 bases identical to TRBD1. The CDR3 has 16 residues. The ends lost 5 bases at V and 2 bases at J; junction bases unmatched: 5.

This clonotype was recorded at least ten times. The rearrangement joins TRBV19 to TRBJ1-5; D not resolved. The CDR3 is 15 amino acids. V lost 6 bases to trimming and J lost 2 bases, with 14 bases between them. CDR1 is LNHDA, CDR2 SQIVND, per germline (reference sequence). The CDR3 sequence is CASRRGVLGNQPQHF. CDR3 nucleotide sequence: TGTGCCAGTAGAAGAGGTGTCTTGGGCAATCAGCCCCAGCATTTT. The whole variable domain, remainder taken from reference TRBV19 and TRBJ1-5, is DGGITQSPKYLFRKEGQNVTLSCEQNLNHDAMYWYRQDPGQGLRLIYYSQIVNDFQKGDIAEGYSVSREKKESFPLTVTSAQKNPTAFYLCASRRGVLGNQPQHFGDGTRLSIL.

This clonotype was recorded many times. The chain couples TRBV4-2 to TRBJ2-2; 9 bases map to TRBD2. The CDR3 sequence is 18 residues long. The V gene end was trimmed by 4 bases and the J gene end by 0 bases; junction bases not matched to a gene: 9. Germline CDR1 LGHNA, CDR2 YNFKEQ. The CDR3 protein is CASSRETSGFTNTGELFF. CDR3 nucleotide sequence: TGTGCCAGCAGCCGAGAGACTAGCGGCTTTACGAACACCGGGGAGCTGTTTTTT.

This clonotype was counted many times. This chain links TRBV6-1 with TRBJ2-3; D is unclear. There are 14 residues in the CDR3. Germline V gene data show CDR1 as MNHNS and CDR2 as SASEGT. Trimming removed 5 bases at V and 4 bases at J, with 13 bases between. CDR3 protein: CASSPRQISDTQYF. As DNA, the CDR3 is TGTGCCAGCAGTCCGCGACAAATTTCAGATACGCAGTATTTT.

This clonotype was recorded many times. The rearrangement joins TRBV3-1 to TRBJ2-1; D gene uncertain. Deletions cut 0 bases from V and 13 bases from J, with 13 bases between. The CDR3 loop spans 13 amino acids. Germline V gene sequence: CDR1 LGHDT, CDR2 YNNKEL (reference sequence). CDR3 in amino acids: CASSQDRKGPQFF. The CDR3 DNA reads as TGTGCCAGCAGCCAAGATCGGAAAGGGCCCCAGTTCTTC.

This clonotype was seen once. This may be a read error: a much more frequent sequence differs by one nucleotide. The chain is built from TRBV7-2 and TRBJ2-5; 12 bases align to TRBD2. This CDR3 is 16 amino acids long. With V trimmed by 8 bases and J by 5 bases, 12 bases remained unmatched. Germline V gives CDR1 SGHTA, CDR2 FQGNSA. The CDR3 region has the DNA TGTGCCAGCGGGGGGCTAGCGGGAGGGGCGTGGGAGACCCAGTACTTC. Encoded protein: CASGGLAGGAWETQYF.

In its sample, this clonotype was seen many times. The gene calls are TRBV5-1 and TRBJ2-7; no firm D call. CDR1 and CDR2 (germline): SGHRS, YFSETQ. The CDR3 extends over 11 amino acids. The ends were cut back, 8 bases at V and 5 bases at J, with 11 bases in the middle. The CDR3 nucleotides read TGCGCCAGTGTAGGAGATAACGAGCAGTACTTC. It translates to CASVGDNEQYF.

This clonotype occurred many times. The chain couples TRBV20-1 to TRBJ2-7; 8 bases align to TRBD2. J lost 5 bases, V lost 3 bases, and 6 bases had no gene match. Per the germline V gene, CDR1 is DFQATT and CDR2 is SNEGSKA (reference sequence). The CDR3 covers 13 residues. CDR3 sequence: CSARSGGDHEQYV. The CDR3 nucleotides read TGCAGTGCTAGGTCGGGGGGGGACCACGAGCAGTACGTC.

This clonotype was observed at least ten times. This chain uses TRBV6-5 with TRBJ1-1; D not resolved. In germline, CDR1 is MNHEY, CDR2 SVGAGI. Between the trimmed V and J ends, which lost 4 bases and 11 bases, there was a span of 11 bases. This CDR3 spans 11 amino acids. The CDR3 nucleotides are TGTGCCAGCAGTTTTATGGGTAGGGCTTTCTTT. Translating it yields CASSFMGRAFF.

This clonotype was found many times. The chain uses TRBV20-1 and TRBJ2-7, with D uncertain. The CDR3 is 12 amino acids. From germline, CDR1 is DFQATT and CDR2 SNEGSKA (reference sequence). V was pared by 3 bases and J by 3 bases, with 9 bases between. The DNA for the CDR3 is TGCAGTGCTAGCCCGGCGGACTACGAGCAGTACTTC. Translation: CSASPADYEQYF.

This clonotype came up a few times. The chain links TRBV12-3 or TRBV12-4 to TRBJ2-5; D is undetermined. The germline V and J ends were trimmed by 0 bases and 2 bases, with 10 bases remaining between them. This CDR3 is built from 15 residues. The CDR3 DNA reads TGTGCCAGCAGTTTAGCGCACGGACGACAAGAGACCCAGTACTTC. It encodes CASSLAHGRQETQYF.

The V and J genes are TRBV20-1 and TRBJ2-3; D is ambiguous. The germline gives CDR1 DFQATT, CDR2 SNEGSKA (reference sequence). V lost 1 base to trimming and J lost 1 base, with 9 bases between them. This CDR3 spans 14 amino acids. CDR3 residues: CSARGAWGTDTQYF. The CDR3, as DNA: TGCAGTGCTAGAGGAGCTTGGGGCACAGATACGCAGTATTTT.

The table lists this clonotype with many counts. The chain recombines TRBV20-1 with TRBJ2-3, with 7 nucleotides matching TRBD2. This CDR3 comprises 15 residues. In germline, CDR1 is DFQATT, CDR2 SNEGSKA (reference sequence). With V trimmed by 2 bases and J by 6 bases, 11 bases remained unmatched. The CDR3 sequence: CSARPWGGPGDTQYF. As DNA, the CDR3 is TGCAGTGCTAGACCGTGGGGAGGGCCGGGGGATACGCAGTATTTT.

This clonotype was detected many times. The genes are TRBV18 and TRBJ1-5; D unresolved. CDR3 length equals 15 residues. Trimming cost V 2 bases and J 0 bases, with 8 bases left between them. CDR1 is KGHSH and CDR2 is LQKENI in the germline V gene. CDR3 bases: TGTGCCAGCTCACCAACCCAGTATAGCAATCAGCCCCAGCATTTT. Protein sequence: CASSPTQYSNQPQHF.

The table lists this clonotype with many counts. This chain links TRBV10-3 with TRBJ1-1; D may be TRBD1 (5 bases). Germline V gene lookup returns CDR1 ENHRY and CDR2 SYGVKD. V was trimmed by 3 bases and J by 1 base, leaving 12 bases between them. This CDR3 is built from 15 residues. This CDR3 reads CAISDGAAPNTEAFF. In nucleotides, the CDR3 is TGTGCCATCAGTGACGGGGCAGCTCCGAACACTGAAGCTTTCTTT.

Ten or more counts support this clonotype. The chain links TRBV5-1 to TRBJ2-1; perhaps TRBD1 as D (5 bases). The CDR3 contains 14 residues. CDR1 is SGHRS and CDR2 is YFSETQ in the germline V gene. V was trimmed by 7 bases and J by 9 bases, leaving 20 bases between them. The CDR3 protein is CASRVSVGVGEQFF. Written as DNA, the CDR3 is TGCGCCAGCCGGGTTTCAGTAGGGGTCGGTGAGCAGTTCTTC.

This clonotype was counted at least ten times. This chain links TRBV18 with TRBJ2-3; TRBD2 might be the D (5 bases). The V gene lost 4 bases and the J gene lost 2 bases, with 28 bases spanning the gap. This CDR3 contains 20 residues. CDR1 is KGHSH and CDR2 is LQKENI in the germline V gene. CDR3 amino acids: CASSQTVVGSGVANTDTQYF. The CDR3 DNA is TGTGCCAGCTCACAGACGGTGGTAGGGAGTGGAGTAGCGAACACAGATACGCAGTATTTT.

This clonotype showed up many times. V gene TRBV20-1 combines with J gene TRBJ1-4, with D maybe TRBD1 (6 bases). The V gene lost 2 bases and the J gene lost 4 bases, with 11 bases spanning the gap. The CDR3 is 14 amino acids. Germline assignment: CDR1 DFQATT and CDR2 SNEGSKA (reference sequence). CDR3 residues: CSARSGQFNEKLFF. CDR3 sequence (DNA): TGCAGTGCTAGAAGTGGACAGTTTAATGAAAAACTGTTTTTT.

This chain links TRBV7-2 with TRBJ2-1; D may be TRBD2 (6 bases). CDR1 and CDR2 (germline): SGHTA, FQGNSA. Trimming left V 4 bases short and J 9 bases short, with 13 bases between. The length of the CDR3 is 13 residues. In DNA form, the CDR3 reads TGTGCCAGCAGCTCGACCTGGGGAGGTGAGCAGTTCTTC. It codes for CASSSTWGGEQFF.

This clonotype was seen many times. The V gene is TRBV11-2, the J gene TRBJ2-3, with D unclear. Per germline, CDR1 SGHAT and CDR2 FQNNGV. Trimming took 2 bases from V and 4 from J, leaving 10 bases between them. The CDR3 sequence is 14 residues long. CDR3 DNA: TGTGCCAGCAGCTTACTTGTAGGAGCAGATACGCAGTATTTT. Translation: CASSLLVGADTQYF.

This clonotype appeared a few times. The chain combines TRBV5-1 with TRBJ2-7, with 10 bases matching TRBD2. The CDR3 covers 18 residues. CDR1 is SGHRS and CDR2 is YFSETQ in the germline V gene. The J segment lost 2 bases and the V segment lost 2 bases, leaving 13 bases of the junction unmatched. CDR3 sequence (DNA): TGCGCCAGCAGCTTAAGGGCGAGGCTAGCGGGAGTTACCTACGAGCAGTACTTC. Its translation is CASSLRARLAGVTYEQYF. The full variable domain, rest sourced from reference TRBV5-1 and TRBJ2-7, is KAGVTQTPRYLIKTRGQQVTLSCSPISGHRSVSWYQQTPGQGLQFLFEYFSETQRNKGNFPGRFSGRQFSNSRSEMNVSTLELGDSALYLCASSLRARLAGVTYEQYFGPGTRLTVT.

This clonotype was seen at least ten times. The rearrangement links TRBV15 to TRBJ1-2; a weak D match, TRBD1 (5 bases). Deletions cut 0 bases from V and 5 bases from J, with 13 bases between. This CDR3 has 15 residues. The germline V gene encodes CDR1 LNHNV and CDR2 YYDKDF (reference sequence). The DNA of the CDR3 is TGTGCCACCAGCAGAGATCAAGGGACTGGATATGGCTACACCTTC. It translates to CATSRDQGTGYGYTF.

This clonotype was counted at least ten times. The gene calls are TRBV7-2 and TRBJ2-2; 7 nucleotides line up with TRBD1. The V gene end was trimmed by 4 bases and the J gene end by 6 bases; junction bases not matched to a gene: 8. Germline V gives CDR1 SGHTA, CDR2 FQGNSA. The CDR3 totals 15 residues. The CDR3 DNA sequence: TGTGCCAGCAGCTCCCGGGACAGTACTCCCGGGGAGCTGTTTTTT. It codes for CASSSRDSTPGELFF. The complete variable domain, with remaining parts taken from reference TRBV7-2 and TRBJ2-2, reads GAGVSQSPSNKVTEKGKDVELRCDPISGHTALYWYRQSLGQGLEFLIYFQGNSAPDKSGLPSDRFSAERTGGSVSTLTIQRTQQEDSAVYLCASSSRDSTPGELFFGEGSRLTVL.

This clonotype has at least ten counts. The genes are TRBV7-6 and TRBJ2-2; 7 bases match TRBD1. The CDR3 extends over 15 amino acids. The V gene's germline CDR1 is SGHVS and CDR2 FNYEAQ. V was clipped by 5 bases and J by 2 bases; unmatched bases: 5. CDR3 protein: CASSPGQVNTGELFF. The CDR3, as DNA: TGTGCCAGCAGCCCCGGACAGGTCAACACCGGGGAGCTGTTTTTT.

This clonotype showed up many times. The chain links TRBV5-6 to TRBJ1-3; a weak D match, TRBD1 (5 bases). The ends were cut back, 3 bases at V and 0 bases at J, with 22 bases in the middle. Germline-derived CDR1 and CDR2 are SGHDT and YYEEEE. The length of the CDR3 is 19 residues. CDR3 region: CASSSGDLTGSNSGNTIYF. The CDR3 nucleotides read TGTGCCAGCAGCTCCGGGGACCTAACGGGCTCCAACTCTGGAAACACCATATATTTT.

This clonotype has a count of ten or more. The chain joins TRBV5-1 to TRBJ2-1; TRBD2 matches at 7 bases. Germline V lookup: CDR1 SGHRS, CDR2 YFSETQ. Unmatched junction bases numbered 8, after V lost 6 bases and J lost 2 bases. The CDR3 length is 15 residues. CDR3 in DNA: TGCGCCAGCACCGCAGCGGGGCTGCCCTACAATGAGCAGTTCTTC. Protein product: CASTAAGLPYNEQFF.

This clonotype was recorded at least ten times. This sequence joins TRBV7-2 and TRBJ1-1, with D tentatively TRBD1 (5 bases). Trimming stripped 4 bases from V and 6 bases from J, with 12 bases between. CDR3 length: 13 amino acids. Germline CDR1 SGHTA, CDR2 FQGNSA. CDR3: CASSSGWGSEAFF. Written as DNA, the CDR3 is TGTGCCAGCAGCTCCGGGTGGGGGTCTGAAGCTTTCTTT. The variable domain in full, completed from reference TRBV7-2 and TRBJ1-1, reads GAGVSQSPSNKVTEKGKDVELRCDPISGHTALYWYRQSLGQGLEFLIYFQGNSAPDKSGLPSDRFSAERTGGSVSTLTIQRTQQEDSAVYLCASSSGWGSEAFFGQGTRLTVV.

Worth noting for this clonotype: This may stem from a read error, because a much larger clone lies one nucleotide away. This likely comes from a read error, as the CDR3 has no conserved phenylalanine or tryptophan at its end. The gene calls are TRBV20-1 and TRBJ2-7, with 11 bases matching TRBD2. The CDR3 is 15 residues long. J was trimmed by 0 bases and V by 6 bases; bases with no gene match: 7. CDR1 DFQATT and CDR2 SNEGSKA come from the germline V gene (reference sequence). The CDR3 sequence is CSAPRTSGFSYEQYY. The CDR3 nucleotides are TGCAGTGCCCCTCGGACTAGCGGGTTCTCCTACGAGCAGTACTAC.